The rows below give T cell receptor beta chains drawn from one sample of a study of blood T cell repertoires in COVID-19. The data were produced by immunoSEQ multiplex PCR, yet TCRdb's version contains in-frame clones alone and is incomplete. The repertoire holds 300,000 or so clones, with over 75% as singletons. Sequenced sample: PBMCs or T cells enriched from blood (not recorded which). The receptors here all came from a woman aged 30 to 39 who had recovered from COVID-19. Both conserved end residues are part of each CDR3. The D gene is left open where the match is weak. The listing skips clone size in some rows; elsewhere it reads once, few, many or a size class.

TRBD2,NA,TRBJ2-2,TRBV5-1,CASSLGLAANTGELFF,TGCGCCAGCAGCTTAGGACTAGCGGCAAACACCGGGGAGCTGTTTTTT
NA,NA,TRBJ1-2,TRBV3-1/TRBV3-2,CASSRSDSLNYGYTF,TGTGCCAGCAGCCGGTCGGACAGTTTAAACTATGGCTACACCTTC
TRBD1,NA,TRBJ1-4,TRBV25-1,CASSESMGTGNEKLFF,TGTGCCAGCAGTGAATCAATGGGGACAGGCAATGAAAAACTGTTTTTT
TRBD2,NA,TRBJ2-3,TRBV4-1,CASSQDVAGGGTDTQYF,TGCGCCAGCAGCCAAGATGTAGCGGGGGGGGGTACAGATACGCAGTATTTT
TRBD1,NA,TRBJ1-6,TRBV4-3,CASSQDFGTENNSPLHF,TGCGCCAGCAGCCAAGATTTCGGGACAGAAAATAATTCACCCCTCCACTTT
NA,NA,TRBJ1-2,TRBV25-1,CASSEWGEGAYTF,TGTGCCAGCAGTGAGTGGGGGGAGGGTGCCTACACCTTC
TRBD1,NA,TRBJ1-1,TRBV12-5,CASGLARTGNTEAFF,TGTGCTAGTGGTTTGGCCAGGACAGGGAACACTGAAGCTTTCTTT
TRBD1,NA,TRBJ2-1,TRBV10-2,CASSETTQGRIYNEQFF,TGCGCCAGCAGTGAGACCACACAGGGGCGCATCTACAATGAGCAGTTCTTC
NA,NA,TRBJ2-1,TRBV6-5,CASSLVYNEQFF,TGTGCCAGCAGCCTAGTTTACAATGAGCAGTTCTTC
NA,NA,TRBJ2-5,TRBV4-3,CASSQDQDRIETQYF,TGCGCCAGCAGCCAAGATCAGGACAGAATAGAGACCCAGTACTTC
NA,NA,TRBJ1-5,TRBV5-8,CASTVRGGASNQPQHF,TGTGCCAGCACCGTGAGGGGGGGGGCTTCAAATCAGCCCCAGCATTTT
TRBD2,NA,TRBJ2-3,TRBV10-3,CAIRGVGRADTQYF,TGTGCCATCAGGGGGGTGGGGAGGGCAGATACGCAGTATTTT
NA,NA,TRBJ1-5,TRBV27,CASSPGHYPRPQHF,TGTGCCAGTTCTCCGGGACACTATCCGCGACCCCAGCATTTT
TRBD2,NA,TRBJ2-1,TRBV3-1/TRBV3-2,CASSHTRGGVNNEQFF,TGTGCCAGCAGCCATACCCGCGGGGGGGTTAACAATGAGCAGTTCTTC
NA,NA,TRBJ1-4,TRBV19,CASRGSPPTNEKLFF,TGTGCCAGTCGGGGGTCTCCCCCAACTAATGAAAAACTGTTTTTT
NA,NA,TRBJ1-6,TRBV7-9,CASSLGAGRNSPLHF,TGTGCCAGCAGCTTAGGCGCAGGGCGGAATTCACCCCTCCACTTT
TRBD1,NA,TRBJ2-5,TRBV24-1,CATAGQAQETQYF,TGTGCCACCGCCGGACAGGCCCAAGAGACCCAGTACTTC
TRBD2,NA,TRBJ2-3,TRBV7-2,CASSLTSGISTDTQYF,TGTGCCAGCAGCTTGACTAGCGGGATAAGCACAGATACGCAGTATTTT
TRBD2,NA,TRBJ2-5,TRBV4-3,CASSRTRKETQYF,TGCGCCAGCAGCCGGACTAGGAAAGAGACCCAGTACTTC
NA,NA,TRBJ1-1,TRBV19,CASSLLGQTEAFF,TGTGCCAGTAGCCTCCTTGGGCAGACTGAAGCTTTCTTT
NA,NA,TRBJ1-2,TRBV6-1,CASSEARVRPYGYTF,TGTGCCAGCAGTGAAGCGCGGGTCCGACCCTATGGCTACACCTTC
NA,NA,TRBJ1-5,TRBV7-6,CASSLAGGQPQHF,TGTGCCAGCAGCTTAGCAGGAGGACAGCCCCAGCATTTT
NA,NA,TRBJ2-7,TRBV7-9,CASLSPSPGGEQYF,TGTGCCAGCCTTAGTCCGAGTCCTGGAGGCGAGCAGTACTTC
TRBD1,NA,TRBJ1-1,TRBV10-3,CAISERPGTGGEAFF,TGTGCCATCAGTGAAAGGCCCGGGACAGGAGGCGAAGCTTTCTTT
TRBD2,once,TRBJ2-4,TRBV29-1,CSVVPSGDKNIQYF,TGCAGCGTTGTACCTAGCGGGGACAAAAACATTCAGTACTTC
TRBD2,NA,TRBJ2-1,TRBV7-2,CASSLASGGAAKQFF,TGTGCCAGCAGCTTAGCCAGCGGGGGAGCAGCGAAGCAGTTCTTC
NA,NA,TRBJ2-7,TRBV15,CATSRDLVQAGEEQYF,TGTGCCACCAGCAGAGATTTGGTGCAGGCAGGGGAGGAGCAGTACTTC
NA,NA,TRBJ1-5,TRBV27,CASSFLGQFNQPQHF,TGTGCCAGCAGTTTCCTCGGACAGTTCAATCAGCCCCAGCATTTT
TRBD2,NA,TRBJ2-7,TRBV6-2/TRBV6-3,CASSLAGTYEQYF,TGTGCCAGCAGTCTAGCGGGAACCTACGAGCAGTACTTC
NA,NA,TRBJ2-7,TRBV6-5,CASRQSSYEQYF,TGTGCCAGCAGACAAAGCTCCTACGAGCAGTACTTC
TRBD1,NA,TRBJ1-5,TRBV4-2,CASSQEIGGWPQHF,TGTGCCAGCAGCCAAGAGATAGGGGGCTGGCCCCAGCATTTT
NA,NA,TRBJ1-2,TRBV29-1,CSVDPSLGYGYTF,TGCAGCGTTGACCCCAGTCTTGGCTATGGCTACACCTTC
NA,NA,TRBJ2-1,TRBV6-2/TRBV6-3,CASSDLRQGDYNEQFF,TGTGCCAGCAGTGATTTGAGGCAGGGTGACTACAATGAGCAGTTCTTC
NA,NA,TRBJ1-4,TRBV4-3,CASSQEHSGPTEKLFF,TGCGCCAGCAGCCAAGAGCATAGTGGGCCGACTGAAAAACTGTTTTTT
NA,NA,TRBJ2-7,TRBV21-1,CASRKRGQDYEQYF,TGTGCCAGCAGGAAAAGGGGACAGGACTACGAGCAGTACTTC
TRBD1,NA,TRBJ2-3,TRBV7-8,CASKMTGAGTDTQYF,TGTGCCAGCAAGATGACAGGGGCGGGTACAGATACGCAGTATTTT
NA,NA,TRBJ2-7,TRBV27,CASSFRGSYEQYF,TGTGCCAGCAGTTTCAGGGGTTCCTACGAGCAGTACTTC
NA,NA,TRBJ1-3,TRBV29-1,CSVGLGISGNTIYF,TGCAGCGTTGGTCTCGGGATTTCTGGAAACACCATATATTTT
NA,NA,TRBJ2-2,TRBV30,CAWSVQFTGELFF,TGTGCCTGGAGTGTGCAGTTCACCGGGGAGCTGTTTTTT
NA,few,TRBJ1-1,TRBV6-5,CASSYYPGAEAFF,TGTGCCAGCAGTTACTATCCCGGGGCTGAAGCTTTCTTT
TRBD1,NA,TRBJ2-1,TRBV5-4,CASSGYRGPNEQFF,TGTGCCAGCAGCGGGTACAGGGGGCCCAATGAGCAGTTCTTC
NA,once,TRBJ1-3,TRBV10-2,CATESGVGISGNTIYF,TGCGCCACCGAGTCGGGGGTTGGAATCTCTGGAAACACCATATATTTT
NA,NA,TRBJ2-7,TRBV7-9,CASSSPTGSNEQYF,TGTGCCAGCAGCTCACCAACAGGGTCTAACGAGCAGTACTTC